This T cell receptor (beta chain) was retrieved from a study of blood T cell repertoires in COVID-19. Looking at the study overall: Samples taken during acute and convalescent COVID-19 were collected in the United States, Italy and Spain.

Original analysis: Quantification of nucleated cells was approximated via reference gene primer amplification. Using immunoSEQ multiplex PCR, the repertoire was profiled, and TCRdb retains in-frame clones only, with some absent. V, J and clone size were drawn from that table, and D and trimming were deduced from the DNA. The top ten hold more than 2% of the sample, which has some 230,000 clones, roughly four fifths seen once. The origin of this receptor is a woman in her sixties with acute or convalescent COVID-19. The specimen was peripheral blood.

Written as DNA, the CDR3 is TGCGCCAGCAGCCAAGGGTGGGGGGGAATGGAGACCCAGTACTTC. Protein sequence: CASSQGWGGMETQYF. The genes are TRBV4-1 and TRBJ2-5, with TRBD2 matching over 7 bases. The V and J ends lost 1 base and 5 bases, in that order; junction bases with no gene match: 7. The CDR3 extends over 15 amino acids. The V gene's germline CDR1 is MGHRA and CDR2 YSYEKL.